This entry is about one TCR beta chain. Its antigen is unknown. A much larger clone is a single base away; this may be a read error. No cell sorting was done before RNA was extracted from the tissue. TCRbeta libraries were built with three rounds of nested PCR, modified from ARM-PCR. TCRdb re-called the multiplex PCR reads with MiXCR, one entry per CDR3 protein. The profile shows 89,000 or so distinct CDR3 sequences, around three fifths of them singletons. The data belong to a study of tumor and adjacent non-tumor tissue in lung cancer. Study findings and constraints: In normal lung, the top 100 clones were significantly more dominant than in tumor.

Per germline, CDR1 DFQATT and CDR2 SNEGSKA (reference sequence). With 0 bases removed from V and 3 bases from J, the gap between germline ends came to 15 bases. This CDR3 spans 15 amino acids. The sample consisted of lung tumor tissue. This rearrangement joins TRBV20-1 to TRBJ2-7; the D call may be TRBD1 or TRBD2 (6 bases each). The clonotype was recovered from a man between 70 and 80 years old with non-small cell lung cancer. CDR3: CSARDRIGGLYEQYF. The CDR3 region has the DNA TGCAGTGCTAGAGATCGGATAGGGGGACTCTACGAGCAGTACTTC.